Each of the 22 T cell receptor beta chains below was sequenced from the same sample in a study of blood T cell repertoires in COVID-19 (dated by TCRdb to about 2020). Library generation was performed with the immunoSEQ multiplex PCR assay. TCRdb mirrors the immuneACCESS table, restricted to in-frame sequences. Some clones are absent from its copies; in checked studies, under half trace to an unresolved V gene, and the reason for the others is unknown. The sample table shows 100,000 to 120,000 clones, and more than 70% are seen once. Less than 3.5% of the sample comes from the top ten. Sequencing was performed on peripheral blood. Receptors were obtained from a woman in her forties or fifties with acute or convalescent COVID-19.

CDR3 amino acids: CASSSTTGLQVDTQYF. The CDR3 coding sequence is TGCGCCAGCAGCTCGACGACAGGGTTACAGGTAGATACGCAGTATTTT. The chain links TRBV5-1 to TRBJ2-3; 7 nucleotides match TRBD1. There are 16 residues in the CDR3. Unmatched junction bases numbered 12, after V lost 3 bases and J lost 5 bases. Looked up from germline, CDR1 is SGHRS and CDR2 is YFSETQ.

The J gene is TRBJ2-2, the V gene TRBV27; TRBD2 matches 14 bases. The J segment lost 1 base and the V segment lost 6 bases, leaving 4 bases of the junction unmatched. Germline V gene sequence: CDR1 MNHEY, CDR2 SMNVEV (reference sequence). This CDR3 contains 17 residues. CDR3 nucleotide sequence: TGTGCCAGCAGCCGACTAGCGGGAGGGCTGAACACCGGGGAGCTGTTTTTT. This encodes CASSRLAGGLNTGELFF.

This rearrangement joins TRBV18 to TRBJ2-1; 11 bases are shared with TRBD2. The trim removed 4 bases at V and 7 bases at J, leaving 12 bases unmatched. Germline V CDR1 and CDR2: KGHSH, LQKENI. The length of the CDR3 is 17 residues. The CDR3 region is CASSQNPGLAAKNEQFF. The CDR3 region has the DNA TGTGCCAGCTCACAAAACCCGGGACTAGCGGCTAAGAATGAGCAGTTCTTC.

V and J are TRBV3-1 (or the pseudogene TRBV3-2) and TRBJ2-1; 7 bases are a match to TRBD2. Germline CDR1 is LGHDT and CDR2 is YNNKEL (reference sequence). This CDR3 has 19 residues. The V gene end was trimmed by 1 base and the J gene end by 3 bases; junction bases not matched to a gene: 15. The CDR3 DNA reads TGTGCCAGCAGCCAAGGAGTCCTCCTCGCCGGCGGGAGCTACAATGAGCAGTTCTTC. It translates to CASSQGVLLAGGSYNEQFF.

The V gene is TRBV5-1, the J gene TRBJ1-3; 11 bases are shared with TRBD1. The V and J ends lost 0 bases and 8 bases, in that order; junction bases with no gene match: 7. The CDR3 length is 16 residues. Per the germline V gene, CDR1 is SGHRS and CDR2 is YFSETQ. CDR3 region: CASSLDGRDRGDTIYF. CDR3 sequence (DNA): TGCGCCAGCAGCTTGGATGGCCGGGACAGGGGGGACACCATATATTTT.

The chain links TRBV6-6 to TRBJ1-3, with D unresolved. Germline lookup yields CDR1 MNHNY and CDR2 SVGAGI (reference sequence). V was pared by 4 bases and J by 0 bases, with 10 bases between. The length of the CDR3 is 15 residues. The CDR3 protein is CASSLGPSSGNTIYF. The DNA of the CDR3 is TGTGCCAGCAGTTTGGGCCCGTCCTCTGGAAACACCATATATTTT.

This clone appeared a few times. V is TRBV6-1 and J is TRBJ2-4; D may be TRBD2 (5 bases). Germline V gene lookup returns CDR1 MNHNS and CDR2 SASEGT. The CDR3 has 17 residues. Trimming left V 1 base short and J 1 base short, with 14 bases between. CDR3 in DNA: TGTGCCAGCAGTGAAGATTGGAGGTTGGGGGCCAAAAACATTCAGTACTTC. Its protein product is CASSEDWRLGAKNIQYF.

V is TRBV11-2 and J is TRBJ1-2; 9 nucleotides agree with TRBD1. V trimming: 4 bases; J trimming: 6 bases; junction bases outside the gene matches: 6. The CDR3 covers 14 residues. Germline V gene data show CDR1 as SGHAT and CDR2 as FQNNGV. The CDR3 spells CASSSGQGRNGYTF. As DNA, the CDR3 is TGTGCCAGCAGCTCCGGACAGGGGAGAAATGGCTACACCTTC.

The V and J genes are TRBV7-6 and TRBJ2-7, with 11 bases that match TRBD1. The V gene end was trimmed by 1 base and the J gene end by 5 bases; junction bases not matched to a gene: 7. Per germline, CDR1 SGHVS and CDR2 FNYEAQ. The CDR3 sequence is 16 residues long. The CDR3 nucleotides are TGTGCCAGCAGCTTAGGCCGGGGACAGGGGGTCGACGAGCAGTACTTC. This translates into CASSLGRGQGVDEQYF.

V and J are TRBV6-5 and TRBJ2-1; the match to TRBD2 covers 13 bases. CDR1 and CDR2 from the germline V gene are MNHEY and SVGAGI. This CDR3 has 15 residues. V dropped 7 bases and J dropped 6; count of bases not matched to a gene: 6. The CDR3 protein is CASIRLAGGFNEQFF. In DNA, the CDR3 is TGTGCCAGCATTAGACTAGCGGGAGGATTCAATGAGCAGTTCTTC.

V usage is TRBV28 and J usage is TRBJ2-3, with TRBD1 matching 7 bases. V lost 2 bases, J lost 0 bases, and 2 bases stayed unmatched. Germline-derived CDR1 and CDR2 are MDHEN and SYDVKM. This CDR3 is 15 amino acids long. The CDR3 is CASSLEGASTDTQYF. DNA for the CDR3: TGTGCCAGCAGTTTAGAGGGGGCGAGCACAGATACGCAGTATTTT. Full variable domain (outside the CDR3, taken from reference TRBV28 and TRBJ2-3): DVKVTQSSRYLVKRTGEKVFLECVQDMDHENMFWYRQDPGLGLRLIYFSYDVKMKEKGDIPEGYSVSREKKERFSLILESASTNQTSMYLCASSLEGASTDTQYFGPGTRLTVL.

This clone was seen a few times. The genes are TRBV30 and TRBJ1-5; TRBD1 agrees at 9 bases. The V segment lost 5 bases and the J segment 3 bases; nucleotides outside the gene matches: 8. Germline V gives CDR1 GTSNPN, CDR2 SVGIG (reference sequence). The CDR3 spans 15 residues. CDR3 in DNA: TGTGCCTGGGGAAGGGGGACAGGGAACAATCAGCCCCAGCATTTT. Its protein product is CAWGRGTGNNQPQHF.

V and J are TRBV3-1 (or the pseudogene TRBV3-2) and TRBJ2-1; D is ambiguous. The length of the CDR3 is 15 residues. V was shortened by 1 base and J by 1 base, with 8 bases between the two germline ends. The germline V gene encodes CDR1 LGHDT and CDR2 YNNKEL (reference sequence). CDR3 protein: CASSQGGRSYNEQFF. The CDR3 DNA reads as TGTGCCAGCAGCCAAGGTGGTCGGTCCTACAATGAGCAGTTCTTC.

This clone was recorded once. The V call is TRBV27, the J call TRBJ2-1; unclear D gene. Germline values: CDR1 MNHEY, CDR2 SMNVEV (reference sequence). This CDR3 spans 13 amino acids. Trimming pared 1 base from V and 5 bases from J, leaving 6 bases between. The CDR3 coding sequence is TGTGCCAGCAGTTTATTTGGCCACAATGAGCAGTTCTTC. Its protein product is CASSLFGHNEQFF.

The genes are TRBV29-1 and TRBJ1-1, with 7 bases fitting TRBD1. The J segment lost 0 bases and the V segment lost 8 bases, leaving 3 bases of the junction unmatched. CDR1 is SQVTM and CDR2 is ANQGSEA in the germline V gene. The CDR3 totals 12 residues. CDR3 nucleotide sequence: TGCAGCTTCCAGGGGGTGAACACTGAAGCTTTCTTT. This translates into CSFQGVNTEAFF.

This chain links TRBV6-6 with TRBJ1-5; D is perhaps TRBD1 (6 bases). CDR1 is MNHNY and CDR2 is SVGAGI in the germline V gene (reference sequence). Trimming removed 0 bases from V and 3 bases from J, with 9 bases in between. This CDR3 region has 15 residues. In DNA form, the CDR3 reads TGTGCCAGCAGTTACTCCCGGGACAACAATCAGCCCCAGCATTTT. This gives the protein CASSYSRDNNQPQHF.

This clone showed up just once. This sample also contains other DNA sequences that code for the same CDR3. The rearrangement joins TRBV11-3 to TRBJ2-1, with 7 bases fitting TRBD2. V lost 3 bases and J lost 0; bases outside the gene matches: 2. The CDR3 runs 15 residues. CDR1 SGHNT and CDR2 YENEEA come from the germline V gene. The CDR3 DNA reads TGTGCCAGCAGCTTGGGCGGGAGCTCCTACAATGAGCAGTTCTTC. It encodes CASSLGGSSYNEQFF. Drawing the rest from reference TRBV11-3 and TRBJ2-1, the complete variable domain is EAGVVQSPRYKIIEKKQPVAFWCNPISGHNTLYWYLQNLGQGPELLIRYENEEAVDDSQLPKDRFSAERLKGVDSTLKIQPAELGDSAVYLCASSLGGSSYNEQFFGPGTRLTVL.

The V gene is TRBV28, the J gene TRBJ2-1; D gene ambiguous. Trimming left V 3 bases short and J 8 bases short, with 14 bases between. Germline V gene data show CDR1 as MDHEN and CDR2 as SYDVKM. The CDR3 is 14 amino acids. CDR3 amino acids: CASSFVRSPHEQFF. The CDR3 DNA follows: TGTGCCAGCAGTTTTGTTAGATCTCCCCATGAGCAGTTCTTC. Variable domain in full (rest from reference TRBV28 and TRBJ2-1): DVKVTQSSRYLVKRTGEKVFLECVQDMDHENMFWYRQDPGLGLRLIYFSYDVKMKEKGDIPEGYSVSREKKERFSLILESASTNQTSMYLCASSFVRSPHEQFFGPGTRLTVL.

The count of this clone is one. This chain links TRBV4-2 with TRBJ1-4; weak D call: TRBD1 (6 bases). Trimming removed 4 bases at V and 9 bases at J, with 15 bases between. Germline values: CDR1 LGHNA, CDR2 YNFKEQ. The CDR3 has 14 residues. CDR3 in DNA: TGTGCCAGCAGCCTCTCCGGACAGAGTCAAAAACTGTTTTTT. Its translation is CASSLSGQSQKLFF.

The chain links TRBV30 to TRBJ2-1; TRBD1 matches at 7 bases. The CDR3 spans 14 residues. V was clipped by 2 bases and J by 3 bases; unmatched bases: 4. The germline gives CDR1 GTSNPN, CDR2 SVGIG (reference sequence). CDR3 bases: TGTGCCTGGAGTAGCCACAGGGGCTACAATGAGCAGTTCTTC. Translating it yields CAWSSHRGYNEQFF.

V and J are TRBV19 and TRBJ2-1, with a possible D match to TRBD2 (6 bases). This CDR3 comprises 12 residues. The ends were cut back, 3 bases at V and 10 bases at J, with 10 bases in the middle. The germline V gene encodes CDR1 LNHDA and CDR2 SQIVND (reference sequence). The CDR3 DNA reads TGTGCCAGTAGTATGTATAGCGGCGAGCAGTTCTTC. Protein sequence: CASSMYSGEQFF. Full variable domain (rest looked up from reference TRBV19 and TRBJ2-1): DGGITQSPKYLFRKEGQNVTLSCEQNLNHDAMYWYRQDPGQGLRLIYYSQIVNDFQKGDIAEGYSVSREKKESFPLTVTSAQKNPTAFYLCASSMYSGEQFFGPGTRLTVL.

This clone was detected only once. The V and J genes are TRBV28 and TRBJ2-4; 8 bases align to TRBD2. The CDR3 has 13 amino acids. Germline CDR1 reads MDHEN; CDR2 reads SYDVKM. Trimming cost V 10 bases and J 7 bases; bases outside gene matches: 9. The DNA for the CDR3 is TGTGCCACCAACGGGGGGGCCGGGAACATTCAGTACTTC. Residues: CATNGGAGNIQYF.